This T cell receptor (beta chain) was profiled in a study of T cell responses to AZD1222 COVID-19 vaccine. The wider study: Second doses that came at about 4 or about 12 weeks were put together. Broader study findings: Repertoires were obtained solely post-peak T cell response. The donor group comprised mostly white British people and more females; the analysis possibly underestimated clonal diversity.

Some clones are missing from TCRdb's copy, which holds only in-frame ones; the method was immunoSEQ multiplex PCR. The data contain 150,000 to 160,000 clones, 88% of them singletons. Concerning this clone itself: Its target is unknown.

The input for sequencing was peripheral blood, taken on day 0 of AZD1222 vaccination. The clonotype was recovered from an adult in good health.

DNA of the CDR3: TGTGCCAGCAGCTTGAGGGGGAATCAGCCCCAGCATTTT. Its protein product is CASSLRGNQPQHF. The chain links TRBV5-8 to TRBJ1-5, with a tentative D call TRBD1 (6 bases). Germline CDR1 SGHTS, CDR2 YDEGEE. With 1 base removed from V and 4 bases from J, the gap between germline ends came to 6 bases. The CDR3 runs 13 residues.